The clone carrying this TCR beta chain was observed at least ten times. Libraries of TCR beta came from iRepertoire HTBI primers plus Arm-PCR of CDR3 regions. TCRdb fed the multiplex PCR reads into MiXCR, producing one record per CDR3 protein. This table has roughly 450,000 distinct CDR3 sequences, 20% appearing once. The data originate from a study of regulatory T cells in long-lasting Graves disease. Study-level information: To qualify as persistent, Graves' disease required over 5 years of antithyroid drugs with positive TSH receptor antibodies.

V gave up 6 bases and J gave up 5 bases, with 13 bases separating them. The CDR3 is 13 residues long. Time point defined: persistent/refractory GD, antithyroid drugs over 5 years with positive TRAb. PBMC RNA served as the TCR library source. Staff drew 8 to 9 milliliters of peripheral blood into EDTA tubes. The V call is TRBV12-3 or TRBV12-4, the J call TRBJ2-5; tentatively, D is TRBD2 (5 bases). The receptor was derived from a female donor with Graves disease. The material sequenced was peripheral blood mononuclear cells (PBMCs), taken when the disease was refractory, from a patient treated with antithyroid drugs. CDR3 loop: CASSPWRRETQYF. The CDR3, as DNA: TGTGCCAGCAGCCCATGGAGGCGGGAGACCCAGTACTTC.